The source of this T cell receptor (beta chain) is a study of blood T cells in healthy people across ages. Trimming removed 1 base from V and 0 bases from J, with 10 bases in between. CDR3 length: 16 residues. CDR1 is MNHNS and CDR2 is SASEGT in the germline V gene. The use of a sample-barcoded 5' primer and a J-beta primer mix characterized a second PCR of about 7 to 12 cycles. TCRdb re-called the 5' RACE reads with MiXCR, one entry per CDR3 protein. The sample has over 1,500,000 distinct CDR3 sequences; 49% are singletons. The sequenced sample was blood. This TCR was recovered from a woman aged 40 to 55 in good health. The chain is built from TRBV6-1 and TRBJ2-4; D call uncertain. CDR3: CASSEGVLLAKNIQYF. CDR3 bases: TGTGCCAGCAGTGAAGGGGTCTTACTAGCCAAAAACATTCAGTACTTC.